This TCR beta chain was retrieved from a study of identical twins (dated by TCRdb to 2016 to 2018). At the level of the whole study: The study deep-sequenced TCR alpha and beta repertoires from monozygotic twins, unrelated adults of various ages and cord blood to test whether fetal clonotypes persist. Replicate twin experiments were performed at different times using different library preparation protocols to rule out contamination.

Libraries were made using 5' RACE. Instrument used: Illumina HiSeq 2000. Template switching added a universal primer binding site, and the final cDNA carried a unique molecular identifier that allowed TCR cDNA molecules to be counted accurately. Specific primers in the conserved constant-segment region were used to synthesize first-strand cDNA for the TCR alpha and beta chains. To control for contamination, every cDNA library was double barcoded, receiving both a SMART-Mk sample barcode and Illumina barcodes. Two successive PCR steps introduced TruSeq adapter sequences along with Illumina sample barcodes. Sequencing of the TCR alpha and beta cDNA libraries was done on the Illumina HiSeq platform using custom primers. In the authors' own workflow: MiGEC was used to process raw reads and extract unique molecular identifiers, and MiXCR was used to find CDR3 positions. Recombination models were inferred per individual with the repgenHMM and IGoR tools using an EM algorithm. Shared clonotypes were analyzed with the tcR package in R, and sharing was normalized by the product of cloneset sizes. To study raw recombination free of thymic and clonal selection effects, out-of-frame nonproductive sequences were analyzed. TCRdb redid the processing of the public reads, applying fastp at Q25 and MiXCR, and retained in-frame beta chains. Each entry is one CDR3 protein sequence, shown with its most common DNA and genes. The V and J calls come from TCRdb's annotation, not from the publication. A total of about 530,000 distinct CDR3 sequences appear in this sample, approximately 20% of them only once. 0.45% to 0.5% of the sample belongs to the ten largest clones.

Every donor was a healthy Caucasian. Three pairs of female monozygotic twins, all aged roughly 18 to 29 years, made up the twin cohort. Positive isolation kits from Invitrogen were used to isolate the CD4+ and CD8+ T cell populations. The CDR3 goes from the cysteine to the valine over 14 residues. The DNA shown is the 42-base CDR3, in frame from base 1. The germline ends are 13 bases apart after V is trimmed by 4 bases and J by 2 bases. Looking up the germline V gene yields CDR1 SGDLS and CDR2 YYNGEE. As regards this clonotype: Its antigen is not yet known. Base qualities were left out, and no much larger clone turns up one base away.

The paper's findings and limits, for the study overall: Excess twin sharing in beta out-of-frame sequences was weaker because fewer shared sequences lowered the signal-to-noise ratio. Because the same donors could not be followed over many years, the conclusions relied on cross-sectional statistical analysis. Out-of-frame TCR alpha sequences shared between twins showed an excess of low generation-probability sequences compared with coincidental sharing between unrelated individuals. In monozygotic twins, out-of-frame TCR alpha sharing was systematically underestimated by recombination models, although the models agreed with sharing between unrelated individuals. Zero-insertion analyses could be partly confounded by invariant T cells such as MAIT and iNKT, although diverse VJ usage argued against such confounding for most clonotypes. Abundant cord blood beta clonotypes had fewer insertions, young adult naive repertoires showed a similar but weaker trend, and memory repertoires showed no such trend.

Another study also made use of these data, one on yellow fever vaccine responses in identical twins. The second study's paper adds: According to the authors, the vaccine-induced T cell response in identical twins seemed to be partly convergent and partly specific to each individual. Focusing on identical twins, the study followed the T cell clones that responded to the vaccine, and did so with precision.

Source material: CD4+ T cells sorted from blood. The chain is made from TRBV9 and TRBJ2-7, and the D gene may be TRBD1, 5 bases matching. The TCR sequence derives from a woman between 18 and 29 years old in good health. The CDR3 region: CASSNQGIPYEQYV. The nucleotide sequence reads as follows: TGTGCCAGCAGCAACCAGGGAATCCCCTACGAGCAGTACGTC.